Below, one T cell receptor (beta chain) is given with its context. No antigen is known for it. Trimming removed 0 bases from V and 9 bases from J; junction bases left unmatched: 15. This CDR3 has 17 amino acids. In germline, CDR1 is DFQATT, CDR2 SNEGSKA (reference sequence). These data are taken from a study of response to subunit inactivated influenza vaccine. Points from the study as a whole: Each seasonal flu vaccination may recruit only limited new T cells, authors suggested.

TCRdb ran MiXCR on the RT-PCR reads and lists one entry per CDR3 protein. The sample contains about 540,000 distinct CDR3 sequences, approximately 15% of which appear only once. This chain joins TRBV20-1 and TRBJ2-7; 12 nucleotides align to TRBD2. This specimen was PBMCs from blood, taken 11 to 12 days after vaccination. This sequence originates from a man aged 50 to 60 who received an inactivated influenza vaccine. This CDR3 is CSARDLKTSGRYVGQYF. The CDR3 region has the DNA TGCAGTGCTAGAGACCTTAAGACTAGCGGGAGATATGTCGGGCAGTACTTC.